This record looks at one T cell receptor beta chain sequence and its context. Per the authors' pipeline: From reference gene primer amplification, estimates of nucleated cell counts were derived. The protocol was immunoSEQ multiplex PCR, while the TCRdb copy is restricted to in-frame clones and leaves out a portion. V and J calls plus clone size are reproduced from that table; the DNA served to infer D and trimming. The data contain about 210,000 clones, 70% to 90% of them singletons. The data originate from a study of blood T cell repertoires in COVID-19. For the study at large: Donors in the United States, Italy and Spain gave samples during acute or convalescent COVID-19. T cells, B-cell-depleted T cells, or PBMCs supplied cDNA or gDNA.

The CDR3 length is 13 residues. Trimming took off 5 bases at V and 1 base at J, with 8 bases between the two ends. The source is a woman in her forties with acute or convalescent COVID-19. This rearrangement joins TRBV12-3 or TRBV12-4 to TRBJ1-1; no reliable D call. The source material was peripheral blood. CDR3 in amino acids: CASSRYRNTEAFF. The CDR3 region has the DNA TGTGCCAGCAGTCGGTACCGGAACACTGAAGCTTTCTTT.